The subject of this entry is one TCR beta chain. The antigen remains unidentified. This specimen comes from a study of cytomegalovirus exposure and HLA in healthy donors. Study conclusions and caveats: Exclusion applied to some V segments, including TRBV6-2 and TRBV6-3, as they were indistinguishable. The authors enumerated some 170 TCR beta chains as linked to cytomegalovirus. Most subjects had HLA-A and HLA-B alleles reportedly predicted accurately by TCR beta sequences.

Per germline, CDR1 MNHEY and CDR2 SMNVEV (reference sequence). The CDR3 runs 16 residues. Trimming at V came to 2 bases and at J to 6 bases, leaving 8 bases not matched to a gene. Whereas donors were nominally healthy upon sampling, unrecorded immune exposures were probable. It was with 60 Vbeta and 13 Jbeta primers that the PCR ran. Profiling relied on immunoSEQ multiplex PCR, and the TCRdb table lists in-frame clones only, not all of them. The table includes around 220,000 clones, over 75% detected once. The V gene is TRBV27, the J gene TRBJ2-1; 9 bases line up with TRBD2. This clonotype was sampled from a girl aged 2-9 years in good health and CMV-seronegative. The sequenced sample was PBMCs. Here the CDR3 reads CASSLGREGRFNEQFF. The DNA for the CDR3 is TGTGCCAGCAGTTTAGGGCGGGAGGGCAGATTCAATGAGCAGTTCTTC.